This paragraph covers one T cell receptor beta chain sequence. This clone showed up just a few times. Its antigen specificity is not known. One base away there is no much larger clone; base qualities are not given. The cohort comprised under 700 healthy bone marrow donors. At the time of sampling, every cohort member was nominally healthy, though immune exposures that went unrecorded were likely present. The donor tested CMV seropositive, placing the donor among the approximately 290 seropositive members of the cohort. Each donor provided a peripheral blood sample, and peripheral blood mononuclear cells were used for TCR beta sequencing. Genomic DNA extraction from the blood cell samples was performed with the Qiagen DNeasy Blood Extraction Kit. CDR1 and CDR2, looked up from the germline V gene, are SGDLS and YYNGEE. V and J are trimmed by 0 bases and 5 bases, and the gene matches miss 7 bases of the junction. Counted from cysteine to phenylalanine, this CDR3 has 16 amino acids. Only CDR3 DNA remains: 48 bases, in frame from the first base.

These data belong to a study of cytomegalovirus exposure and HLA in healthy donors (dated 2017 in TCRdb). With regard to the full study: An earlier analysis of 587 of the donors reported 250 to 300 Gb of sequence data and roughly 100 million unique TCR beta sequences from roughly 180 million T cells. The number of typed donors differed by locus: 629-630 for A, B, C, DRB1 and DQB1; approximately 530 for DQA1; around 580 for DPA1; and roughly 470 for DPB1. Roughly 5 DR-DQ haplotypes were treated as single units for association and clustering because of strong linkage in the cohort. The study combined high-throughput TCR immunosequencing, statistical association of individual TCRs with disease status, and machine learning to predict cytomegalovirus infection status. An earlier analysis of some 500 of the donors applied high-throughput TCR beta sequencing to assess whether each TCR beta V gene segment acted as functional or pseudogenic. The study aimed to test whether cataloging public T cell receptors could reveal signatures of past pathogen exposure. A later analysis re-examined previously published TCR beta repertoires from hundreds of donors and added high-resolution HLA genotyping to investigate patterns of TCR occurrence. Of the 300 to 450 genotyped donors, 80% to 90% were placed in the genetic ancestry cluster associated with self-reported Caucasian donors. Genome-wide SNP genotypes for about 55% of the roughly 670 donors were used in a later genetic analysis, which treated that subset as a discovery cohort. Donor age, sex, ethnicity and CMV serostatus were compiled together with the repertoire data. The study used immunosequencing to profile the T cell repertoires of approximately 630 subjects and linked those repertoires to cytomegalovirus serostatus. Across some 400 genotyped donors of the cohort, an average of about 240,000 unique TCR beta nucleotide sequences per donor were sequenced, and 15% to 20% of those sequences were non-productive. HLA typing included class I and class II loci at four-digit resolution. Every discovery cohort repertoire had been produced on one sequencing platform. Roughly 300 gigabases of sequencing data and approximately 85 million unique TCR sequences were included in an early release covering several hundred HLA-typed donors. Along with the roughly 670-subject first cohort, a separate validation cohort of over 90 different subjects was used. The later analysis used no new phenotypic data to find candidate immune exposures, relying instead on TCR beta sequences and their occurrence across donors.

What the authors observed across the whole study: Sequencing depth was assumed to be roughly uniform across donors in the presence/absence analyses, though that assumption may not hold. Correlated functional status among segregating V segments might reflect linkage disequilibrium, but an unknown experimental factor could not be ruled out. In both the original and validation cohorts, the classifier was reported to diagnose cytomegalovirus status with high specificity and sensitivity. Compared with equally common non-associated chains, HLA-associated TCR beta chains in a later analysis were more clonally expanded and had lower generation probabilities. According to a later analysis, parvovirus B19, influenza, CMV and Epstein-Barr virus appeared linked to several top co-occurrence clusters. When HLA alleles, especially DR and DQ, strongly co-occurred, TCR associations were difficult to assign to individual alleles. The authors suggested that the approach could potentially be generalized to other disease states and immunological phenotypes. Broadly in line with IMGT annotations, most TCR beta V segments showed up in productive rearrangements about 87% or about 30% of the time in an earlier analysis of a few hundred of the donors. A later analysis found that most CMV-associated TCR beta chains appeared HLA-restricted, with HLA associations seemingly driven largely by CMV exposure. In vitro tests confirmed that a few of the cytomegalovirus-associated TCR beta chains recognize cytomegalovirus antigens. Most TCR sequences were seen in very few donors, while some public TCRs were found in many individuals. HLA typing was unavailable for some donors at each locus, so association tests used only the typed subset. The study listed 164 TCR beta chains as associated with cytomegalovirus. A later analysis associated approximately 17,000 TCR beta sequences with specific HLA alleles at a false discovery rate of 0.05. A further reported finding was that TCR beta sequences accurately predicted the HLA-A and HLA-B alleles for most subjects in the first cohort. In this cohort, only TCR beta chains were sequenced, and detectable features were limited by the absence of alpha or paired-chain data. Because counts were too low, more than 15 rarely observed V segments, including chromosome 9 orphons, were left out of the earlier analysis of 587 of the donors. In a later genetic analysis, fewer N-insertions in productive TCRs were reported among donors in an Asian-associated ancestry cluster than the roughly 640-donor mean. V-gene and J-gene trimming of TCR beta chains was associated with a missense DCLRE1C variant in a later genetic analysis, and the association was replicated in an independent cohort. Some IMGT-functional V segments, including TRBV6-2 and TRBV6-3, could not be distinguished by the 87-base-pair reads and were therefore excluded. CMV serostatus was the only immune exposure information available for the cohort. A cluster of highly shared sequence variants was judged likely to represent a technical artifact of the sequencing pipeline. A later analysis found that TCR association rates varied across HLA loci, with DRB1 alleles showing the most associated TCRs and HLA-C alleles the fewest.

The library was built by means of the immunoSEQ multiplex PCR assay. For the multiplex PCR, a mixture combining 60 forward primers for TCR Vbeta segments and 13 reverse primers for TCR Jbeta segments was used. A multiplex PCR assay on genomic DNA amplified the CDR3 region of rearranged TCR beta genes. The amplified TCR beta libraries were sequenced on the Illumina HiSeq System as 87-base-pair reads. The study's processing was this. In a later analysis, 77 million or so unique TCR beta chains were counted across the roughly 610 repertoires, and some 10 million of these chains were shared by at least two donors. Raw reads were error-corrected and collapsed into unique sequences by a nearest-neighbor algorithm in which closely related sequences were merged to remove PCR and sequencing errors. Alignment of CDR3 sequences to IMGT reference sequences was used to assign V, D and J gene segments. For a sequence to be retained, at least a six-nucleotide match to both a V gene segment and a J gene segment was required. A rearrangement was called productive if the CDR3 had no stop codons and remained in frame with V and J, and every other rearrangement was called non-productive. CDR3 was defined by IMGT convention, running from the second conserved V-encoded cysteine to the conserved J-encoded phenylalanine. The earlier analysis of about 500 of the donors excluded sequences that lacked an unambiguous match to a single V gene segment. In an earlier analysis of roughly 500 of the donors, V segments were called functional above 56.7% productive rearrangements and were called segregating when the between-donor standard deviation exceeded 5%. A statistical classification framework was developed to diagnose cytomegalovirus status using the catalog of TCR beta chain sequences. In a later analysis, TCR nucleotide sequences were compared against IMGT/GENE-DB human TR gene sequences so that V and J genes could be assigned. In a later analysis, CDR3 sequences and most-parsimonious VDJ recombination scenarios were assigned using the TCRdist pipeline. In a later analysis, each TCR beta chain was defined by its CDR3 amino acid sequence together with its V-gene family, and reads without a unique V-gene family were excluded. In a later analysis, fewer than 650 highly shared, low-generation-probability nucleotide sequences were removed to address suspected cross-contamination and a sequencing artifact. For each public chain, a later analysis derived a clonal expansion index from normalized ranks of inferred template counts within each repertoire. Generation probabilities in a later analysis came from a VDJ recombination model fitted to out-of-frame rearrangements, and those results were checked against IGoR. Hypergeometric tests were used in a later analysis to score TCR-TCR, TCR-HLA and TCR-CMV co-occurrence, with a repertoire-size bias correction applied to the TCR pairs. False discovery rates were estimated in a later analysis by permuting HLA or CMV assignments 20 times. In a later analysis, co-occurring TCRs were grouped with DBSCAN, and TCRdist sequence similarity was added when clustering was performed within HLA-allele-positive subsets. Repertoires with fewer than 30,000 or more than 120,000 public chains, plus five repertoires with anomalous nucleotide sharing, were excluded from co-occurrence clustering. In TCRdb, the immuneACCESS table is reduced to in-frame sequences with V and J assigned. These tables do not hold every clone; where another copy was compared, an unresolved V gene accounts for under half, and the others remain unexplained. V and J calls plus clone size are reproduced from that table; the DNA served to infer D and trimming. This sample has approximately 160,000 clones in its table, and 60% to 85% of those were observed once. 7.4% of the sample belongs to the ten largest clones.

The origin of this receptor is a male donor in good health and CMV-seropositive. Sequencing was carried out using PBMCs. The chain joins TRBV9 to TRBJ2-2; the central 7 bases match TRBD2. DNA sequence: TGTGCCAGCAGCGTAGGAAGCGGGGTGGGAACCGGGGAGCTGTTTTTT. This sequence encodes CASSVGSGVGTGELFF.